What follows are 16 T cell receptor beta chains derived from one specimen sequenced in a study of circulating and synovial CD4+ cells in juvenile arthritis. TCRdb keeps only in-frame clones here, not all; method: immunoSEQ multiplex PCR. Found here are over 30,000 clones, over 85% of them singletons; the top ten hold approximately 0.7%. The source material was CD4+ T cells from blood. All receptors come from a human donor with juvenile idiopathic arthritis.

The CDR3 loop is CASSPIHENRYEQYF. The CDR3 DNA sequence: TGTGCCAGCTCACCAATCCACGAGAACAGGTACGAGCAGTACTTC. This chain joins TRBV18 and TRBJ2-7, with D maybe TRBD1 (5 bases). Germline assignment: CDR1 KGHSH and CDR2 LQKENI. This CDR3 is built from 15 residues. V was shortened by 2 bases and J by 4 bases, with 15 bases between the two germline ends. The full variable domain, with the rest looked up from reference TRBV18 and TRBJ2-7, is NAGVMQNPRHLVRRRGQEARLRCSPMKGHSHVYWYRQLPEEGLKFMVYLQKENIIDESGMPKERFSAEFPKEGPSILRIQQVVRGDSAAYFCASSPIHENRYEQYFGPGTRLTVT.

The CDR3, as DNA: TGTGCCAGCAGCCTCGGCCAGGTGGGCGAGCAGTACTTC. Encoded protein: CASSLGQVGEQYF. The V gene is TRBV7-2, the J gene TRBJ2-7; D gene uncertain. CDR1 is SGHTA, CDR2 FQGNSA, per germline. This CDR3 is built from 13 residues. The ends were cut back, 5 bases at V and 6 bases at J, with 14 bases in the middle.

This clone was detected only a few times. This chain uses TRBV5-1 with TRBJ1-1; 7 bases map to TRBD1. After removal of 0 bases from V and 8 bases from J, the junction contained 7 bases not matched to a gene. The germline V gene has CDR1 SGHRS and CDR2 YFSETQ. This CDR3 spans 14 amino acids. CDR3 residues: CASSLGDREDEAFF. CDR3 DNA: TGCGCCAGCAGCTTGGGCGACAGGGAGGACGAAGCTTTCTTT.

V and J are TRBV20-1 and TRBJ1-1; D is uncertain. The CDR3 spans 11 residues. Per the germline V gene, CDR1 is DFQATT and CDR2 is SNEGSKA (reference sequence). V was cut by 5 bases and J by 4 bases, with 8 bases left in between. CDR3 sequence (DNA): TGCAGTGCTGTCCGGGGCACTGAAGCTTTCTTT. It translates to CSAVRGTEAFF.

The chain combines TRBV9 with TRBJ2-5, with TRBD1 matching over 10 bases. The end of the DNA aligns better with TRBJ2-7, so the J call may be wrong. The germline gives CDR1 SGDLS, CDR2 YYNGEE. The length of the CDR3 is 14 residues. CDR3 bases: TGTGCCAGCAGCGAGGGGACAGGGGTCTACGAGCAGTACTTC. Its translation: CASSEGTGVYEQYF.

The chain couples TRBV28 to TRBJ2-1, with 12 bases lining up with TRBD2. The CDR3 contains 14 residues. Germline V gene data show CDR1 as MDHEN and CDR2 as SYDVKM. V shed 7 bases and J 10 bases; nucleotides not matched to a gene: 8. CDR3 in DNA: TGTGCCAGCACCCGGACTAGCGGGGCAACAGAGCAGTTCTTC. As protein: CASTRTSGATEQFF.

CDR3 sequence: CASSLGGQGQVLSGNTIYF. In DNA form, the CDR3 reads TGTGCCAGCAGCTTGGGTGGTCAGGGACAGGTTCTCTCTGGAAACACCATATATTTT. The chain joins TRBV7-9 to TRBJ1-3; TRBD1 aligns across 8 bases. Germline CDR1 reads SEHNR; CDR2 reads FQNEAQ (reference sequence). Trimming took 3 bases from V and 0 from J; bases not matched to a gene: 13. The CDR3 has 19 residues.

The rearrangement links TRBV7-2 to TRBJ2-1; TRBD2 matches at 16 bases. J lost 9 bases, V lost 5 bases, and 10 bases had no gene match. This CDR3 region has 17 residues. CDR1 and CDR2 (germline): SGHTA, FQGNSA. The CDR3 loop reads CASSGSGLAGGRGEQFF. CDR3 in DNA: TGTGCCAGCAGCGGCTCGGGACTAGCGGGGGGGCGGGGTGAGCAGTTCTTC.

V gene TRBV29-1 combines with J gene TRBJ2-5; 7 nucleotides line up with TRBD2. V was clipped by 0 bases and J by 7 bases; unmatched bases: 20. The CDR3 is made up of 18 amino acids. CDR1 is SQVTM and CDR2 is ANQGSEA in the germline V gene. The DNA for the CDR3 is TGCAGCGTTGAAGAAGGACTAGGTTTCCCAGAGGTCGAAGGGACCCAGTACTTC. Encoded protein: CSVEEGLGFPEVEGTQYF. The complete variable domain, with remaining parts taken from reference TRBV29-1 and TRBJ2-5, reads SAVISQKPSRDICQRGTSLTIQCQVDSQVTMMFWYRQQPGQSLTLIATANQGSEATYESGFVIDKFPISRPNLTFSTLTVSNMSPEDSSIYLCSVEEGLGFPEVEGTQYFGPGTRLLVL.

V is TRBV5-5 and J is TRBJ1-5; TRBD1 matches 7 bases. CDR1 and CDR2 from the germline V gene are SGHKS and YYEKEE (reference sequence). There are 14 residues in the CDR3. Losses at the gene ends were 3 bases for V and 3 bases for J; bases not matched to a gene: 3. This CDR3 reads CASSWDSLNQPQHF. CDR3 nucleotide sequence: TGTGCCAGCAGCTGGGACAGTCTCAATCAGCCCCAGCATTTT.

The chain combines TRBV27 with TRBJ1-2, with 9 nucleotides matching TRBD1. The length of the CDR3 is 18 residues. With 5 bases clipped from V and 4 bases from J, the junction kept 17 bases outside the gene matches. Germline V gene sequence: CDR1 MNHEY, CDR2 SMNVEV (reference sequence). The CDR3 DNA reads as TGTGCCAGCAGTCCAACCTACAGGGGGCGTGGGGTCCTCTATGGCTACACCTTC. Amino acids: CASSPTYRGRGVLYGYTF.

V and J are TRBV6-1 and TRBJ1-2, with a weak D call TRBD1 (5 bases). V lost 7 bases and J 0 bases, leaving 12 bases between the germline ends. CDR1 and CDR2 from the germline V gene are MNHNS and SASEGT. There are 14 residues in the CDR3. CDR3 residues: CASIPSTANYGYTF. CDR3 coding DNA: TGTGCCAGCATTCCTTCGACAGCTAACTATGGCTACACCTTC.

V and J are TRBV7-3 and TRBJ2-2, with 7 bases lining up with TRBD2. With 3 bases clipped from V and 6 bases from J, the junction kept 1 base outside the gene matches. Germline CDR1 and CDR2: SGHTA and FQGTGA. The CDR3 totals 13 residues. The CDR3 here is CASSFTSAGELFF. CDR3 in DNA: TGTGCCAGCAGCTTCACTAGCGCCGGGGAGCTGTTTTTT.

The J gene is TRBJ2-3, the V gene TRBV2, with D possibly TRBD1 on 5 matching bases. The CDR3 sequence is 15 residues long. Germline V gene sequence: CDR1 SNHLY, CDR2 FYNNEI. Trimming stripped 7 bases from V and 2 bases from J, with 16 bases between. The CDR3 is CASTSPTENTDTQYF. The CDR3, as DNA: TGTGCCAGCACTTCCCCGACAGAAAACACAGATACGCAGTATTTT.

This sequence joins TRBV6-6 and TRBJ2-3; the D gene is possibly TRBD1 (5 bases). The CDR3 runs to 13 residues. Germline V gene data show CDR1 as MNHNY and CDR2 as SVGAGI (reference sequence). Trimming stripped 7 bases from V and 3 bases from J, with 11 bases between. CDR3 bases: TGTGCCAGCACCACAACAGGAACAGATACGCAGTATTTT. Encoded protein: CASTTTGTDTQYF.

This clone was found once. The V call is TRBV21-1, the J call TRBJ2-7; the table's TRBD2 call for D was not verified on the DNA. TRBV21-1 constitutes a pseudogene. This CDR3 is built from 13 residues. The CDR3 loop is CASLGGFDDEQYF. The DNA of the CDR3 is TGTGCCAGCCTCGGGGGTTTTGACGACGAGCAGTACTTC.